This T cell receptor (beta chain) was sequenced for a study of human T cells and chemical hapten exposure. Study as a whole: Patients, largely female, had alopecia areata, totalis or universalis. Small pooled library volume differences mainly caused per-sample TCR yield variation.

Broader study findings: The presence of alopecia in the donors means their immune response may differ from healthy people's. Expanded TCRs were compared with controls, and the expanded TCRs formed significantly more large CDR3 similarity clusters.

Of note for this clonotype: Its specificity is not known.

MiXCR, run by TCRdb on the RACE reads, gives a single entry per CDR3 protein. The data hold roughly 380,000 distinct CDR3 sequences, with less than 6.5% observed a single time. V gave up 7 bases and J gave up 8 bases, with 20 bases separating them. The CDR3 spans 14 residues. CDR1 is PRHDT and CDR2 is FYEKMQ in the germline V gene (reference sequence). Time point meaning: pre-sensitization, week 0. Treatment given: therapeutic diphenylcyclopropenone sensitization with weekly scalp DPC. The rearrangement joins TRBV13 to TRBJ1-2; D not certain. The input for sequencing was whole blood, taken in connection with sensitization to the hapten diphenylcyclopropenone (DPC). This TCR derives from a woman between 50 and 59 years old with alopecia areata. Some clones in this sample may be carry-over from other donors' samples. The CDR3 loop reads CASTSDRSPRGYTF. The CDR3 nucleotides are TGTGCCAGCACATCAGACCGTAGCCCTAGAGGCTACACCTTC. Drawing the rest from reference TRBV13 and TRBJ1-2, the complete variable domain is AAGVIQSPRHLIKEKRETATLKCYPIPRHDTVYWYQQGPGQDPQFLISFYEKMQSDKGSIPDRFSAQQFSDYHSELNMSSLELGDSALYFCASTSDRSPRGYTFGSGTRLTVV.